This TCR beta chain was sequenced during a study of Graves' ophthalmopathy and Graves' hyperthyroidism. Overall study findings and caveats: Discriminating ophthalmopathy from stable hyperthyroidism, a 13-signature model attained a sensitivity of over 85% and a specificity of around 77%. It was with 70.59% sensitivity and almost 75% specificity that the model predicted ophthalmopathy progression.

Beta-chain TCR CDR3 regions were amplified from RNA transcripts. RT-PCR with HTBI primers came first, then second-round multiplex PCR. MiXCR, run by TCRdb on the multiplex PCR reads, gives a single entry per CDR3 protein. The sample yields about 700,000 distinct CDR3 sequences, about 44% seen once. This clonotype was counted at least ten times. As yet, its antigen is unknown. Relative to the germline gene, one junction end is altered; a read error may explain this. Diagnosis relied on clinical symptoms, serum thyroxine, TRAb, thyroid ultrasound and orbital computed tomography. Someone took the PBMCs out of less than 11 ml of fresh peripheral blood. CDR1 and CDR2 from the germline V gene are SGHDT and YYEEEE. This CDR3 is built from 12 residues.

The chain links TRBV5-6 to TRBJ2-5; 9 positions match TRBD2. The origin of this receptor is an adult man with Graves' ophthalmopathy. The sample taken for sequencing was peripheral blood. This CDR3 is CASSLPGLAPIW. The DNA of the CDR3 is TGTGCCAGCAGCTTACCGGGACTAGCCCCAATCTGG.